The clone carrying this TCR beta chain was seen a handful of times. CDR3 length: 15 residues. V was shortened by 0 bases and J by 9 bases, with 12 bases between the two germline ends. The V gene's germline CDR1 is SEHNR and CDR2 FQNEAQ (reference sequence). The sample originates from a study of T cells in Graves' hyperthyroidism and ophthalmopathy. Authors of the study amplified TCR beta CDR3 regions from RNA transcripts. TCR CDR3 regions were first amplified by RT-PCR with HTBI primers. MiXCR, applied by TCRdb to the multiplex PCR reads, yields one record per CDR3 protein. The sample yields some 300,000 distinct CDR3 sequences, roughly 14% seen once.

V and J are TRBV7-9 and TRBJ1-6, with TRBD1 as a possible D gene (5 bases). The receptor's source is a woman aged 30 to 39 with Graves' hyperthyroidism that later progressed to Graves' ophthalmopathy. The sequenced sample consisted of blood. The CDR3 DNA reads TGTGCCAGCAGCTTAGCTACAGGATTAGGTTCACCCCTCCACTTT. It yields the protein CASSLATGLGSPLHF.